This T cell receptor beta chain was obtained from a study of cytomegalovirus exposure and HLA in healthy donors. CDR1 is SGHRS and CDR2 is YFSETQ in the germline V gene. V was clipped by 3 bases and J by 9 bases, with 16 bases between them. The CDR3 has 14 amino acids. 60 Vbeta and 13 Jbeta primers were used in PCR. Assay: immunoSEQ multiplex PCR; the TCRdb copy retains only in-frame clones and omits some. The sample has about 130,000 clones, around 80% seen once; the top ten hold 5% to 5.5%. The V and J genes are TRBV5-1 and TRBJ2-1; D is possibly TRBD2 (6 bases). The sequencing sample was made of PBMCs. This TCR was recovered from a man between 25 and 39 years old in good health and CMV-seronegative. The CDR3 DNA reads as TGCGCCAGCAGCTCTGGGGCACCGGGGGTTGAGCAGTTCTTC. Amino acid sequence: CASSSGAPGVEQFF.